The next 28 T cell receptor beta chains were all read from a single sample in a study of shared clonotypes between healthy human individuals. The assay was immunoSEQ multiplex PCR, and TCRdb's table has in-frame clones only and misses some. Found here are around 720,000 clones, less than 80% of them singletons; the top ten hold 1.5% to 2%. The sequencing sample was made of memory CD4+ T cells sorted from blood. Subset meaning: CD45RA-negative fraction. Source of these receptors: a woman aged 25 to 39 in good health.

V gene TRBV13 combines with J gene TRBJ1-1; D is unclear. Germline CDR1 PRHDT, CDR2 FYEKMQ (reference sequence). V lost 4 bases, J lost 0 bases, and 12 bases lay in between. The CDR3 sequence is 15 residues long. CDR3 DNA: TGTGCCAGCAGCTCGCCCGGCACTATGAACACTGAAGCTTTCTTT. Translation: CASSSPGTMNTEAFF.

V is TRBV18 and J is TRBJ1-2; a weak D match, TRBD1 (5 bases). Trimming stripped 3 bases from V and 5 bases from J, with 10 bases between. The CDR3 runs to 13 residues. Germline CDR1 is KGHSH and CDR2 is LQKENI. The CDR3, as DNA: TGTGCCAGCTCACCCAGCGCAGGGTATGGCTACACCTTC. Translation gives CASSPSAGYGYTF.

The chain couples TRBV28 to TRBJ1-1; D ambiguous. The V end was cut by 5 bases, the J end by 10 bases, with 11 bases between. Per germline, CDR1 MDHEN and CDR2 SYDVKM. This CDR3 is built from 11 residues. Here the CDR3 reads CASSGEGRAFF. The CDR3 nucleotides are TGTGCCAGCAGTGGGGAAGGGCGAGCTTTCTTT.

The V and J genes are TRBV5-4 and TRBJ2-5; D gene uncertain. CDR3 length: 13 amino acids. Germline V CDR1 and CDR2: SGHNT, YYREEE (reference sequence). Trimming left V 4 bases short and J 3 bases short, with 10 bases between. CDR3 region: CASSGEKEETQYF. The CDR3 region has the DNA TGTGCCAGCAGCGGCGAGAAAGAAGAGACCCAGTACTTC.

A remark on this clone: Other DNA sequences in this sample translate to the same CDR3. The chain has TRBV27 and TRBJ1-5, with unresolved D. Trimming stripped 3 bases from V and 1 base from J, with 7 bases between. The CDR3 is made up of 14 amino acids. Germline V gene data show CDR1 as MNHEY and CDR2 as SMNVEV (reference sequence). CDR3 in amino acids: CASSLRGSNQPQHF. The DNA for the CDR3 is TGTGCCAGCAGTTTGCGAGGGAGCAATCAGCCCCAGCATTTT.

The gene calls are TRBV5-1 and TRBJ2-3; D is unresolved. Trimming left V 1 base short and J 0 bases short, with 21 bases between. The CDR3 loop spans 19 amino acids. Germline V gives CDR1 SGHRS, CDR2 YFSETQ. This CDR3 reads CASSLYEVVGISSTDTQYF. The CDR3, as DNA: TGCGCCAGCAGCTTGTACGAGGTCGTGGGAATTTCTAGCACAGATACGCAGTATTTT.

The genes are TRBV5-1 and TRBJ1-6, with D possibly being TRBD1 (6 bases). The CDR3 covers 13 residues. Germline V gene data show CDR1 as SGHRS and CDR2 as YFSETQ. V was shortened by 4 bases and J by 10 bases, with 12 bases between the two germline ends. The CDR3, as DNA: TGCGCCAGCAGCCCAACAGGGAACTCACCCCTCCACTTT. It codes for CASSPTGNSPLHF.

V usage is TRBV27 and J usage is TRBJ1-2; a possible D gene is TRBD1 (6 bases). V was cut by 5 bases and J by 2 bases, with 24 bases left in between. The germline CDR1 and CDR2 sequences are MNHEY and SMNVEV (reference sequence). The CDR3 is 18 amino acids. The CDR3 protein is CASSHREYGRPGNYGYTF. The DNA for the CDR3 is TGTGCCAGCAGTCACAGGGAGTACGGCCGGCCCGGCAACTATGGCTACACCTTC.

CDR3 sequence (DNA): TGTGCCAGCTTAGAGACCGGCTTTATGAACACTGAAGCTTTCTTT. Translated, it gives CASLETGFMNTEAFF. The rearrangement links TRBV5-8 to TRBJ1-1; D gene ambiguous. Per the germline V gene, CDR1 is SGHTS and CDR2 is YDEGEE. The germline V and J ends were trimmed by 7 bases and 0 bases, with 16 bases remaining between them. The CDR3 has 15 residues.

The chain links TRBV5-6 to TRBJ2-5, with TRBD2 identical over 7 bases. With V trimmed by 0 bases and J by 3 bases, 11 bases remained unmatched. From germline, CDR1 is SGHDT and CDR2 YYEEEE. This CDR3 has 17 residues. The CDR3 DNA is TGTGCCAGCAGCTTGGAGGCCAGCGGGGCAACGAAAGAGACCCAGTACTTC. This gives the protein CASSLEASGATKETQYF.

The chain recombines TRBV7-9 with TRBJ1-1; tentative D call: TRBD1 (6 bases). The CDR3 contains 15 residues. CDR1 is SEHNR and CDR2 is FQNEAQ in the germline V gene (reference sequence). Trimming removed 6 bases at V and 4 bases at J, with 18 bases between. CDR3 sequence reads: CASRIGGALSTEAFF. In DNA, the CDR3 is TGTGCCAGCAGAATAGGGGGGGCGCTCAGCACTGAAGCTTTCTTT.

This clone was counted between two and nine times. V usage is TRBV10-3 and J usage is TRBJ2-7, with 7 bases identical to TRBD2. V lost 2 bases to trimming and J lost 5 bases; unmatched junction nucleotides: 9. The CDR3 contains 15 residues. CDR1 and CDR2 (germline): ENHRY, SYGVKD. The CDR3 is CAISEGEGWRDEQYF. Written as DNA, the CDR3 is TGTGCCATCAGTGAGGGGGAGGGGTGGAGGGACGAGCAGTACTTC.

The CDR3 spells CASSFREGNNEQFF. CDR3 sequence (DNA): TGTGCCAGCAGCTTTCGGGAGGGGAACAATGAGCAGTTCTTC. The chain joins TRBV5-6 to TRBJ2-1, with 8 bases aligning to TRBD2. The junction had 3 bases not matched to a gene; V was cut back by 2 bases and J by 5 bases. This CDR3 is built from 14 residues. The germline gives CDR1 SGHDT, CDR2 YYEEEE.

This chain connects TRBV28 to TRBJ2-3; no clear D gene. CDR3 size: 16 residues. Trimming pared 6 bases from V and 0 bases from J, leaving 16 bases between. CDR1 is MDHEN, CDR2 SYDVKM, per germline. The CDR3 sequence is CASSYTPPHSTDTQYF. The CDR3 DNA sequence: TGTGCCAGCAGCTATACGCCACCGCATAGCACAGATACGCAGTATTTT.

The V gene is TRBV6-1, the J gene TRBJ1-5; 7 positions agree with TRBD1. The junction had 4 bases not matched to a gene; V was cut back by 1 base and J by 7 bases. From germline, CDR1 is MNHNS and CDR2 SASEGT. The length of the CDR3 is 14 residues. CDR3 region: CASSEGQGTQPQHF. Here the CDR3 DNA reads TGTGCCAGCAGTGAAGGACAGGGAACCCAGCCCCAGCATTTT.

The chain recombines TRBV1 with TRBJ2-3; TRBD2 reflects the table's D call only, with no check against the DNA. TRBV1 is reported as a pseudogene. This CDR3 has 18 amino acids. CDR3 loop: CTSSHPQGGGRVPDTQYF. The CDR3 DNA is TGCACCAGCAGCCACCCCCAAGGAGGCGGGAGGGTCCCAGATACGCAGTATTTT.

The chain couples TRBV19 to TRBJ2-5; D gene uncertain. The CDR3 contains 12 residues. V gave up 5 bases and J gave up 4 bases, with 8 bases separating them. CDR1 and CDR2 (germline): LNHDA, SQIVND (reference sequence). CDR3: CASSPLGETQYF. The CDR3 nucleotides read TGTGCCAGTAGTCCACTGGGAGAGACCCAGTACTTC.

This sequence joins TRBV18 and TRBJ2-7, with 9 bases matching TRBD1. Trimming took 6 bases from V and 1 from J; bases not matched to a gene: 19. Germline assignment: CDR1 KGHSH and CDR2 LQKENI. This CDR3 contains 19 residues. CDR3 DNA: TGTGCCAGCTCGTCGCCCGGGACAGGGCCCTCGGGCGGTTCCTACGAGCAGTACTTC. It yields the protein CASSSPGTGPSGGSYEQYF.

The chain couples TRBV5-1 to TRBJ2-1, with D perhaps matching TRBD2 (6 bases). The V gene lost 4 bases and the J gene lost 8 bases, with 19 bases spanning the gap. CDR3 length: 15 amino acids. Germline V gene sequence: CDR1 SGHRS, CDR2 YFSETQ. The chain's CDR3 is CASSRRAAEQDEQFF. Written as DNA, the CDR3 is TGCGCCAGCAGCCGGAGGGCCGCCGAGCAAGATGAGCAGTTCTTC.

The chain uses TRBV30 and TRBJ1-4; TRBD1 aligns across 7 bases. Germline V gene sequence: CDR1 GTSNPN, CDR2 SVGIG (reference sequence). The ends lost 4 bases at V and 1 base at J; junction bases unmatched: 9. The CDR3 extends over 16 amino acids. The CDR3 bases are TGTGCCTGGAAATCCGGGGGGGACAGAACTAATGAAAAACTGTTTTTT. It is translated as CAWKSGGDRTNEKLFF.

The J gene is TRBJ2-3, the V gene TRBV29-1, with a tentative D call TRBD2 (6 bases). V lost 4 bases to trimming and J lost 0 bases, with 20 bases between them. Germline CDR1 is SQVTM and CDR2 is ANQGSEA. The CDR3 covers 17 residues. The CDR3 spells CSVGRDGGLTSTDTQYF. The CDR3 nucleotides are TGCAGCGTTGGAAGGGATGGAGGGCTCACTAGCACAGATACGCAGTATTTT.

The chain recombines TRBV25-1 with TRBJ2-2; 7 bases line up with TRBD2. The CDR3 is made up of 14 amino acids. CDR1 MGHDK and CDR2 SYGVNS come from the germline V gene. The junction had 3 bases not matched to a gene; V was cut back by 5 bases and J by 3 bases. The CDR3 loop is CASSPSGYTGELFF. The DNA of the CDR3 is TGTGCCAGCAGTCCTAGCGGATACACCGGGGAGCTGTTTTTT.

This clone was detected only a few times. The V gene is TRBV6-5, the J gene TRBJ1-4; tentatively, D is TRBD1 (6 bases). Per germline, CDR1 MNHEY and CDR2 SVGAGI. CDR3 size: 14 residues. Deletions cut 2 bases from V and 7 bases from J, with 11 bases between. CDR3 amino acids: CASSYGRGGEKLFF. The CDR3 DNA follows: TGTGCCAGCAGTTACGGAAGAGGGGGTGAAAAACTGTTTTTT.

A note on this clone: This likely stems from a read error, as it lies one base from a far larger clone. V gene TRBV2 combines with J gene TRBJ1-2; D ambiguous. Deletions cut 3 bases from V and 0 bases from J, with 5 bases between. Germline-derived CDR1 and CDR2 are SNHLY and FYNNEI. This CDR3 region has 13 residues. The CDR3 DNA follows: TGTGCCAGCAGTGATAGTCCTAACTATGGCTACACCTTC. Translated, it gives CASSDSPNYGYTF.

This clone was counted between two and nine times. The chain joins TRBV28 to TRBJ2-3, with D possibly called TRBD1 or TRBD2 (5 bases each). Trimming pared 6 bases from V and 6 bases from J, leaving 19 bases between. Per germline, CDR1 MDHEN and CDR2 SYDVKM. The CDR3 totals 15 residues. DNA of the CDR3: TGTGCCAGCAGGGGCGTGGGGGTCACAGTGGATACGCAGTATTTT. Translation: CASRGVGVTVDTQYF.

This clone was seen repeatedly, ten times or more. Other DNA sequences in the sample encode the same CDR3. V gene TRBV28 combines with J gene TRBJ2-7; D might be TRBD2 (5 bases). Between the trimmed V and J ends, which lost 5 bases and 4 bases, there was a span of 12 bases. Germline V gene lookup returns CDR1 MDHEN and CDR2 SYDVKM. The CDR3 totals 13 residues. The CDR3, as DNA: TGTGCCAGCAGTCCCGCCCGGGGTTACGAGCAGTACTTC. Its translation: CASSPARGYEQYF.

This clone was seen just once. The V and J genes are TRBV6-5 and TRBJ1-2; D possibly corresponds to TRBD1 (6 bases). The germline V gene encodes CDR1 MNHEY and CDR2 SVGAGI. Trimming took off 2 bases at V and 6 bases at J, with 13 bases between the two ends. This CDR3 contains 14 residues. The CDR3 nucleotides are TGTGCCAGCAGTTACATAGGGGGGTTTGATGGCTACACCTTC. The encoded protein is CASSYIGGFDGYTF.

Many counts were recorded for this clone. Additional DNA sequences in this sample encode the identical CDR3. The chain joins TRBV5-1 to TRBJ1-1; D gene ambiguous. Trimming removed 0 bases at V and 5 bases at J, with 8 bases between. The CDR3 is made up of 13 amino acids. In germline, CDR1 is SGHRS, CDR2 YFSETQ. CDR3 amino acids: CASSLEGGTEAFF. In DNA form, the CDR3 reads TGCGCCAGCAGCTTGGAGGGCGGGACTGAAGCTTTCTTT.